This TCR beta chain was sequenced for a study of beta chain features in type 1 diabetes. Overall study findings and caveats: Cells with high TCR expression could be over-represented when cDNA is sequenced. Within each of all four CD4+ subsets, Type 1 diabetes patients had TCRB CDR3s that were moderately but significantly shorter. More deletions and fewer insertions at VDJ junctions were seen in type 1 diabetes patients.

CDR1 is MNHEY, CDR2 SMNVEV, per germline (reference sequence). The CDR3 runs to 21 residues. With respect to this clone: Antigen: not known. The junction shows a germline mismatch at one end, possibly a read error.

Every isolated RNA sample was fully reverse transcribed, so sequencing captured expressed TCRB transcripts. Sequencing was performed with immunoSEQ multiplex PCR; in TCRdb, only in-frame clones are kept and a portion is missing. The repertoire has around 15,000 clones, less than 85% of them found once; the top ten carry roughly 0.33%. The TCR originated in a woman between 18 and 29 years old with type 1 diabetes. The sample consisted of stem cell memory CD4+ T cells from blood. The chain carries TRBV27 and TRBJ2-6; TRBD1 matches at 11 bases. The CDR3 spells CVSSPRTGGLSLISGANVLTF. In nucleotides, the CDR3 is TGTGTCAGCAGTCCCCGGACAGGGGGCCTGAGTCTAATCTCTGGGGCCAACGTCCTGACTTTC.